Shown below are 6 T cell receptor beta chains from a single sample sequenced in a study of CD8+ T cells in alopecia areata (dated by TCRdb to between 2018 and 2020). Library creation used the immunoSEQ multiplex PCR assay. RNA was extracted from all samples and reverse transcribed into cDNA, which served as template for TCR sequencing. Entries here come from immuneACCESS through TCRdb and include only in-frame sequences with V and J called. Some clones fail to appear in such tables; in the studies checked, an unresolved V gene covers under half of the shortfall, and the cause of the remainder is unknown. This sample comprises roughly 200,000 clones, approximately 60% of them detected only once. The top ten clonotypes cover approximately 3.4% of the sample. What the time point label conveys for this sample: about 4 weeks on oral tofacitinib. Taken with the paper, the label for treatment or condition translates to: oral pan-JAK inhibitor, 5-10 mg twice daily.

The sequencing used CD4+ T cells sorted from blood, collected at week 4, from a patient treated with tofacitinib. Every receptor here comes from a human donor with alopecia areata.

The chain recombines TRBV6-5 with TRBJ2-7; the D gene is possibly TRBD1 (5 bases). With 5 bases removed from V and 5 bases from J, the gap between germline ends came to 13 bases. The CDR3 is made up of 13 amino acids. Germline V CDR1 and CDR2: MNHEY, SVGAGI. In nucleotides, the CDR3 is TGTGCCAGCAGTGACTTGACAGAGAACGAGCAGTACTTC. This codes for CASSDLTENEQYF.

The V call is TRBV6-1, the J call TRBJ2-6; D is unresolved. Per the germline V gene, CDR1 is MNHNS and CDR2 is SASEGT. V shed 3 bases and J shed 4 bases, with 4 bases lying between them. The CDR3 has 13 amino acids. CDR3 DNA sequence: TGTGCCAGCAGTGAGACCGGGGCCAACGTCCTGACTTTC. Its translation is CASSETGANVLTF.

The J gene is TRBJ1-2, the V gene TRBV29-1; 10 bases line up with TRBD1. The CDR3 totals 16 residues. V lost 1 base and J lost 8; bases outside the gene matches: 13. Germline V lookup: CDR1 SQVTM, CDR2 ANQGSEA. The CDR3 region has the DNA TGCAGCGTTGAAGGGATCGGGACAGGGGATTGGTACGGCTACACCTTC. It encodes CSVEGIGTGDWYGYTF.

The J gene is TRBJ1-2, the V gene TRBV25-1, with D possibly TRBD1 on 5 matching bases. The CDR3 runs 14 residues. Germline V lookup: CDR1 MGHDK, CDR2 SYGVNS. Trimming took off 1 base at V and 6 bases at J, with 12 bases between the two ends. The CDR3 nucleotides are TGTGCCAGCAGTGAATGGGGGGTGGGCGATGGCTACACCTTC. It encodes CASSEWGVGDGYTF.

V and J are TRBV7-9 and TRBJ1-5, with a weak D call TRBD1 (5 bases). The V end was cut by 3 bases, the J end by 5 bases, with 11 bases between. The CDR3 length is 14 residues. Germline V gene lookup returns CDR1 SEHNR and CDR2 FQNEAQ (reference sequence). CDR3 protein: CASSLGPGDQPQHF. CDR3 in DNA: TGTGCCAGCAGCTTGGGACCTGGGGATCAGCCCCAGCATTTT. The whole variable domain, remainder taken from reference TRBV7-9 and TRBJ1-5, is DTGVSQNPRHKITKRGQNVTFRCDPISEHNRLYWYRQTLGQGPEFLTYFQNEAQLEKSRLLSDRFSAERPKGSFSTLEIQRTEQGDSAMYLCASSLGPGDQPQHFGDGTRLSIL.

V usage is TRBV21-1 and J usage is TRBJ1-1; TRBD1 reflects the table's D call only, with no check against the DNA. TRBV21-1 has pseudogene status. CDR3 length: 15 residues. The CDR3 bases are TGTGCCAGGCCGGGACAGGGGGCAGGGAACACTGAAGCTTTCTTT. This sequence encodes CARPGQGAGNTEAFF.